The sample holds many counts of the clone carrying this T cell receptor beta chain. Its target is unknown. As for time point: newly diagnosed GD, antithyroid drugs for less than 3 months. Making the TCR library involved RNA that had been extracted from PBMCs. The data originate from a study of regulatory T cells in long-lasting Graves disease. Between the trimmed V and J ends, which lost 4 bases and 2 bases, there was a span of 11 bases. This CDR3 has 14 residues. Looked up from germline, CDR1 is SNHLY and CDR2 is FYNNEI. Libraries of TCR beta came from iRepertoire HTBI primers plus Arm-PCR of CDR3 regions. TCRdb passed the multiplex PCR reads through MiXCR, listing each CDR3 protein once. The sample lists roughly 320,000 distinct CDR3 sequences; about a sixth were seen once. Study-level points and caveats: Persistent patients shared more public clonotypes (2,741) than newly diagnosed patients (about 940).

The same data also went into a second study, on T cells in Graves' hyperthyroidism and ophthalmopathy.

The TCR was taken from a man in his forties or fifties with Graves disease. The specimen comprised peripheral blood mononuclear cells (PBMCs), sampled at new diagnosis, from a patient treated with antithyroid drugs. V is TRBV2 and J is TRBJ1-2, with D possibly TRBD1 on 5 matching bases. CDR3 coding DNA: TGTGCCAGCAGTGGGGACGGGACGAACTATGGCTACACCTTC. It yields the protein CASSGDGTNYGYTF.